The rows below give T cell receptor beta chains drawn from one sample of a study of blood T cell repertoires in COVID-19. Sequenced by immunoSEQ multiplex PCR; TCRdb stores in-frame clones only, minus some. The repertoire consists of over 200,000 clones, with over 70% occurring once and the leading ten covering 4.5% to 6.5%. Material for sequencing was peripheral blood. These receptors were taken from an elderly man with acute or convalescent COVID-19. The CDR3 runs from the conserved cysteine through the conserved F or W. Each record gives: CDR3 DNA, CDR3 protein, CDR3 length, D gene, V gene, clone size, J gene. D genes are given only for firm matches. Rows may omit the clone size; those that give it use once, few, many or a size class.

cdr3_nt: TGTGCCAGCAGTACTCCGGGCGCGGGAGCGGATGAGCAGTTCTTC
cdr3_aa: CASSTPGAGADEQFF
cdr3_length: 15
d_call: TRBD2
v_call: TRBV28
clone_size: -
j_call: TRBJ2-1

cdr3_nt: TGTGCCAGCAAGCGACAGGAGTCGAACACCGGGGAGCTGTTTTTT
cdr3_aa: CASKRQESNTGELFF
cdr3_length: 15
d_call: -
v_call: TRBV2
clone_size: -
j_call: TRBJ2-2

cdr3_nt: TGTGCCAGCAGTGAAGTTCGGGGGGGCAGGGAGACCCAGTACTTC
cdr3_aa: CASSEVRGGRETQYF
cdr3_length: 15
d_call: TRBD2
v_call: TRBV6-1
clone_size: -
j_call: TRBJ2-5

cdr3_nt: TGTGCCAGCAGTTTGGCACAGGAGCAGTTCTTC
cdr3_aa: CASSLAQEQFF
cdr3_length: 11
d_call: -
v_call: TRBV28
clone_size: once
j_call: TRBJ2-1

cdr3_nt: TGCAGTGGGGAGCGACAAGAGACCCAGTACTTC
cdr3_aa: CSGERQETQYF
cdr3_length: 11
d_call: -
v_call: TRBV20-1
clone_size: -
j_call: TRBJ2-5

cdr3_nt: TGTGCCAGCTCACCCCGGGTTCCGAACTTAGGCAATGAGCAGTTCTTC
cdr3_aa: CASSPRVPNLGNEQFF
cdr3_length: 16
d_call: -
v_call: TRBV18
clone_size: -
j_call: TRBJ2-1

cdr3_nt: TGTGCCAGCAGACAAGCGGGGTACCAAGAGACCCAGTACTTC
cdr3_aa: CASRQAGYQETQYF
cdr3_length: 14
d_call: TRBD2
v_call: TRBV6-5
clone_size: -
j_call: TRBJ2-5

cdr3_nt: TGTGCCAGCAGTCTTCTCGGGACTGGGAAGTTGAACAATGAGCAGTTCTTC
cdr3_aa: CASSLLGTGKLNNEQFF
cdr3_length: 17
d_call: -
v_call: TRBV14
clone_size: -
j_call: TRBJ2-1

cdr3_nt: TGTGCCAGTAGTATCGCGGTTTCCGGAAACACCATATATTTT
cdr3_aa: CASSIAVSGNTIYF
cdr3_length: 14
d_call: -
v_call: TRBV19
clone_size: -
j_call: TRBJ1-3

cdr3_nt: TGTGCCAGCAGTGCCGGTATTGTGGCGGGCAATCAGCCCCAGCATTTT
cdr3_aa: CASSAGIVAGNQPQHF
cdr3_length: 16
d_call: -
v_call: TRBV2
clone_size: once
j_call: TRBJ1-5

cdr3_nt: TGTGCCATCACCTCGGACACAACGGCTTTCTTT
cdr3_aa: CAITSDTTAFF
cdr3_length: 11
d_call: -
v_call: TRBV10-3
clone_size: -
j_call: TRBJ1-1

cdr3_nt: TGTGCCAGCAGCCCCCCCCTGAAACTAGGAACCCCGGAGACCCAGTACTTC
cdr3_aa: CASSPPLKLGTPETQYF
cdr3_length: 17
d_call: -
v_call: TRBV3-1/TRBV3-2
clone_size: once
j_call: TRBJ2-5

cdr3_nt: TGTGCCACCAAGGCCGGGACAGACAACACCGGGGAGCTGTTTTTT
cdr3_aa: CATKAGTDNTGELFF
cdr3_length: 15
d_call: TRBD1
v_call: TRBV24-1
clone_size: -
j_call: TRBJ2-2

cdr3_nt: TGTGCCAGCAGTTACTCCACCGCGGCGGGATCGATCTATGGCTACACCTTC
cdr3_aa: CASSYSTAAGSIYGYTF
cdr3_length: 17
d_call: -
v_call: TRBV6-2/TRBV6-3
clone_size: -
j_call: TRBJ1-2

cdr3_nt: TGCGCCAGCAGCAAGGGGACTAGCGGGGGGGCCGAAGAGACCCAGTACTTC
cdr3_aa: CASSKGTSGGAEETQYF
cdr3_length: 17
d_call: TRBD2
v_call: TRBV5-1
clone_size: -
j_call: TRBJ2-5

cdr3_nt: TGTGCCAGTAGTACTCGACAGGGACCGGCTTTCTTT
cdr3_aa: CASSTRQGPAFF
cdr3_length: 12
d_call: TRBD1
v_call: TRBV19
clone_size: -
j_call: TRBJ1-1

cdr3_nt: TGTGCCAGCTCAACAACCGGGAACGGCTGGAGAGATACGCAGTATTTT
cdr3_aa: CASSTTGNGWRDTQYF
cdr3_length: 16
d_call: -
v_call: TRBV18
clone_size: -
j_call: TRBJ2-3

cdr3_nt: TGTGCCAGCAGCACCGGACTAGGCGGGGTGGTCTTC
cdr3_aa: CASSTGLGGVVF
cdr3_length: 12
d_call: TRBD2
v_call: TRBV9
clone_size: -
j_call: TRBJ2-1

cdr3_nt: TGTGCCAGCTCATTAGACAGGGGATACAATGAGCAGTTCTTC
cdr3_aa: CASSLDRGYNEQFF
cdr3_length: 14
d_call: TRBD1
v_call: TRBV27
clone_size: -
j_call: TRBJ2-1

cdr3_nt: TGTGCCTGGACCATAGCGGGAGAGGGGGCCGGGGAGCTGTTTTTT
cdr3_aa: CAWTIAGEGAGELFF
cdr3_length: 15
d_call: TRBD2
v_call: TRBV30
clone_size: -
j_call: TRBJ2-2

cdr3_nt: TGCGCCAGCAGTCAATTATGGCACTACAATGAGCAGTTCTTC
cdr3_aa: CASSQLWHYNEQFF
cdr3_length: 14
d_call: -
v_call: TRBV23-1
clone_size: -
j_call: TRBJ2-1

cdr3_nt: TGTGCCAGCAGTCGAAGTTGGCAGAGGAGCTCCTACAATGAGCAGTTCTTC
cdr3_aa: CASSRSWQRSSYNEQFF
cdr3_length: 17
d_call: -
v_call: TRBV7-8
clone_size: -
j_call: TRBJ2-1

cdr3_nt: TGCGCCAGCAGCTTTGGAGTTACTGGGGCCAACGTCCTGACTTTC
cdr3_aa: CASSFGVTGANVLTF
cdr3_length: 15
d_call: -
v_call: TRBV5-1
clone_size: -
j_call: TRBJ2-6